This entry features one T cell receptor (beta chain) sequence. Study processing details: Nucleated cell counts were estimated from reference gene primer amplification. Clones were sequenced by immunoSEQ multiplex PCR, and TCRdb holds only the in-frame ones, with some missing. The D gene and trimming were derived from the DNA, and the V and J assignments and clone size from that table. The sample holds 200,000 to 300,000 clones, around 87% seen once. The entry originates in a study of blood T cell repertoires in COVID-19. Looking at the study overall: The cDNA or gDNA used as material had been derived from T cells, B-cell-depleted T cells, or PBMCs.

Per the germline V gene, CDR1 is ENHRY and CDR2 is SYGVKD. The CDR3 length is 13 residues. V dropped 6 bases and J dropped 1; count of bases not matched to a gene: 1. This clonotype was sampled from a woman in her fifties or sixties with acute or convalescent COVID-19. The source material was peripheral blood. The gene calls are TRBV10-3 and TRBJ1-1; TRBD1 matches at 8 bases. The CDR3 loop is CAISGQGNTEAFF. CDR3 DNA sequence: TGTGCCATCAGCGGACAGGGGAACACTGAAGCTTTCTTT.